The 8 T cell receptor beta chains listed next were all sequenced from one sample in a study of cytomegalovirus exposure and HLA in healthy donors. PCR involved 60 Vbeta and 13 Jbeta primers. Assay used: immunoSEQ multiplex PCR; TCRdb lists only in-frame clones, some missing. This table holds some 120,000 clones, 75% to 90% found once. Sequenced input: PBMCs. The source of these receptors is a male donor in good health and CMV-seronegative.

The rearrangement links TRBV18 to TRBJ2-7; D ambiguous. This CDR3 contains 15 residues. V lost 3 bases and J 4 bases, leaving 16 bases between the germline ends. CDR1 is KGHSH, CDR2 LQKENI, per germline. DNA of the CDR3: TGTGCCAGCTCACCCGCCCTAGGAGTCGGTTACGAGCAGTACTTC. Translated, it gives CASSPALGVGYEQYF.

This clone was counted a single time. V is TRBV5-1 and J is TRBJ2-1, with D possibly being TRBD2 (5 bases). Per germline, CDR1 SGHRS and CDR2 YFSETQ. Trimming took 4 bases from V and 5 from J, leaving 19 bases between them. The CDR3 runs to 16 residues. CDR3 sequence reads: CASSVARDSGDNEQFF. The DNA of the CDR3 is TGCGCCAGCAGCGTAGCGAGAGATTCGGGCGACAATGAGCAGTTCTTC.

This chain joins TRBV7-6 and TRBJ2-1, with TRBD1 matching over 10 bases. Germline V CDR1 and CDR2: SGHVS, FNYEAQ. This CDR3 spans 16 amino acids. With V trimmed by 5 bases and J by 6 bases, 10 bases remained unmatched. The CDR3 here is CASSQGRDRGANEQFF. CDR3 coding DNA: TGTGCCAGCAGCCAAGGACGGGACAGGGGTGCCAATGAGCAGTTCTTC.

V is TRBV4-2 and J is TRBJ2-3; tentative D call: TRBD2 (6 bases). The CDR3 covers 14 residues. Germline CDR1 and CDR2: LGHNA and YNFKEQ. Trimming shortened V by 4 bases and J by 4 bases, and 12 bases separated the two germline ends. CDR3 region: CASSPIADPDTQYF. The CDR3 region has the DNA TGTGCCAGCAGCCCGATAGCGGATCCAGATACGCAGTATTTT.

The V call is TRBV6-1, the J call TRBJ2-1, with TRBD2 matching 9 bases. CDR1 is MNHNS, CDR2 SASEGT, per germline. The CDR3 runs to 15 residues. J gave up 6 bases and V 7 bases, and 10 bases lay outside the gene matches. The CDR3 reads CASMRLAAFSNEQFF. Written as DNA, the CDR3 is TGTGCCAGCATGAGACTAGCGGCCTTCTCCAATGAGCAGTTCTTC.

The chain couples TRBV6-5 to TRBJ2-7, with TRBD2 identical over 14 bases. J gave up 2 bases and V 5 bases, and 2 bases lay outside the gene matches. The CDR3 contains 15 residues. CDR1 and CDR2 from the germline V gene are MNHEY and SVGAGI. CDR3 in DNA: TGTGCCAGCAGTACGGGACTAGCGGGGGCCTACGAGCAGTACTTC. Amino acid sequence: CASSTGLAGAYEQYF.

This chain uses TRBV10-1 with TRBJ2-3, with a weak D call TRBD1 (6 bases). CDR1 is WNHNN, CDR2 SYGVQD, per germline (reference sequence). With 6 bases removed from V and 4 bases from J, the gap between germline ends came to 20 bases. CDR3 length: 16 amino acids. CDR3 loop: CASSAGTRGLADTQYF. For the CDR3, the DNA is TGCGCCAGCAGCGCCGGGACAAGGGGGTTAGCAGATACGCAGTATTTT.

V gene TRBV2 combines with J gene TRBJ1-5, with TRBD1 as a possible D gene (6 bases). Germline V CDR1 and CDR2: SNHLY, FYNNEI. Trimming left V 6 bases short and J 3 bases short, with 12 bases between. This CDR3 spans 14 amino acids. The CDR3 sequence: CASSEDSVNQPQHF. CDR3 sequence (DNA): TGTGCCAGCAGCGAGGACAGCGTCAATCAGCCCCAGCATTTT.